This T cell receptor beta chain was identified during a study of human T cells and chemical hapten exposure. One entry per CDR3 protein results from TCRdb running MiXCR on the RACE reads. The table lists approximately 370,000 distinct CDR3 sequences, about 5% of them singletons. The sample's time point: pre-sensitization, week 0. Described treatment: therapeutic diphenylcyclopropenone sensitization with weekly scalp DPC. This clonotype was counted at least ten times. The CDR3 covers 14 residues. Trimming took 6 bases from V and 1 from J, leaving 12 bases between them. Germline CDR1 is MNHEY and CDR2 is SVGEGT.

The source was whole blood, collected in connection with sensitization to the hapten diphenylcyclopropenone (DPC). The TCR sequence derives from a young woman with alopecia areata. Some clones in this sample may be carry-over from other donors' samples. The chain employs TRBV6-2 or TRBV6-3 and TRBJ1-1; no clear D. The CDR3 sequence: CASRSNKGNTEAFF. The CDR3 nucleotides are TGTGCCAGCAGGAGCAACAAGGGGAACACTGAAGCTTTCTTT.